These T cell receptor beta chains were read from a single sample in a study of cytomegalovirus exposure and HLA in healthy donors. Generated by immunoSEQ multiplex PCR, the TCRdb table keeps only in-frame clones and is missing some. The table records about 150,000 clones, roughly 9.6% of them present only once. Input material: PBMCs. The receptors stem from a woman in her 40s in good health and CMV-seropositive. Each CDR3 is given with its conserved first and last residue. The D gene is left open where the match is weak. Some rows have no size entry. The others give once, few or many, or a class for an expanded clone.

TRBV27,TRBJ1-1,TRBD1,few,TGTGCCAGCAGTTTCCGGACAGGGGTCACTGAAGCTTTCTTT,CASSFRTGVTEAFF
TRBV7-9,TRBJ1-1,.,.,TGTGCCAGCAGCCCAACCGGGGGGGGGTACACTGAAGCTTTCTTT,CASSPTGGGYTEAFF
TRBV19,TRBJ2-4,TRBD1,.,TGTGCCACCGAACAGGGGGCGCTGGGCGAAAACATTCAGTACTTC,CATEQGALGENIQYF
TRBV4-1,TRBJ1-2,.,.,TGCGCCAGCAGCCAAGATCTGGGGGCAGGGAACTATGGCTACACCTTC,CASSQDLGAGNYGYTF
TRBV5-4,TRBJ2-1,TRBD2,.,TGTGCCAGCAGCCCGCGGGGGGGCTTATCCTACAATGAGCAGTTCTTC,CASSPRGGLSYNEQFF
TRBV6-5,TRBJ2-3,.,few,TGTGCCAGCAGTTCAACTTCAGATACGCAGTATTTT,CASSSTSDTQYF
TRBV5-1,TRBJ2-3,TRBD1,.,TGCGCCAGCACACCGGGACAGCTGACAGATACGCAGTATTTT,CASTPGQLTDTQYF
TRBV10-3,TRBJ1-4,TRBD1,.,TGTGCCAGCCGGGACAGGGGTCTTACTAATGAAAAACTGTTTTTT,CASRDRGLTNEKLFF
TRBV6-1,TRBJ2-3,TRBD1,few,TGTGCCAGCACTCCCTGGACAGGAGCCACAGATACGCAGTATTTT,CASTPWTGATDTQYF
TRBV6-1,TRBJ2-5,TRBD1,.,TGTGCCAGCAGTGAGCCGGGACAGGGGGGAGAGACCCAGTACTTC,CASSEPGQGGETQYF
TRBV5-1,TRBJ1-2,TRBD1,.,TGCGCCAGCAGTAAGACAGGGGAGGAAGACTACACCTTC,CASSKTGEEDYTF
TRBV5-6,TRBJ1-2,.,.,TGTGCCAGCAGCTTGGGACTGCCAGTGTATGGCTACACCTTC,CASSLGLPVYGYTF
TRBV6-5,TRBJ1-2,TRBD1,.,TGTGCCAGCAGTTTCGACAGGGACGGCTACACCTTC,CASSFDRDGYTF
TRBV4-1,TRBJ2-1,.,.,TGCGCAAGCAGCCCTTCGCGGGTCTTC,CASSPSRVF
TRBV6-1,TRBJ1-1,.,few,TGTGCCAGCGGCCGAACAGGATACACTGAAGCTTTCTTT,CASGRTGYTEAFF
TRBV18,TRBJ1-5,.,.,TGTGCCAGCTCACCTCCTGGGGCCGCCAGTGATCAGCCCCAGCATTTT,CASSPPGAASDQPQHF
TRBV6-8,TRBJ1-6,.,few,TGTGCCAGCAGTTCCCTAGGAAATTCACCCCTCCACTTT,CASSSLGNSPLHF
TRBV11-3,TRBJ2-3,TRBD1,.,TGTGCCAGCAGCTTTGACAGGGACACAGATACGCAGTATTTT,CASSFDRDTDTQYF
TRBV27,TRBJ1-1,.,.,TGTGCCAGCAGTTTAATAGGGGGTACTGAAGCTTTCTTT,CASSLIGGTEAFF
TRBV7-3,TRBJ1-1,.,.,TGTGCCAGCAGCTTACTGGCCTCGAACACTGAAGCTTTCTTT,CASSLLASNTEAFF
TRBV11-2,TRBJ1-2,.,few,TGTGCCAGCAGCTTAACAGCCTCCCTGGGCTATGGCTACACCTTC,CASSLTASLGYGYTF
TRBV29-1,TRBJ2-7,TRBD2,.,TGCAGCGTTGCGAGCGGGGGGGTTTCGTGGGAGCAGTACTTC,CSVASGGVSWEQYF
TRBV6-4,TRBJ2-7,TRBD2,few,TGTGCCAGCAGTGACTCAGGCACTAGCGGGGGCTCCTACGAGCAGTACTTC,CASSDSGTSGGSYEQYF
TRBV15,TRBJ1-2,TRBD1,.,TGTGCCACCAGCACCCGGACAGGAGCTAACTATGGCTACACCTTC,CATSTRTGANYGYTF
TRBV5-1,TRBJ2-7,.,once,TGCGCCAGCAGCTTGGTGACAGGACCACTCTACGAGCAGTACTTC,CASSLVTGPLYEQYF
TRBV7-9,TRBJ2-1,.,.,TGTGCCAGCAGCTTATTTGGCAGGGAAGGCGATGAGCAGTTCTTC,CASSLFGREGDEQFF
TRBV2,TRBJ1-6,TRBD1,few,TGTGCCAGCAGGGGGGACAGAGTAAATTCACCCCTCCACTTT,CASRGDRVNSPLHF
TRBV19,TRBJ1-5,.,few,TGTGCCAGTAGTAGGGGGCAGCCTAATAGCAATCAGCCCCAGCATTTT,CASSRGQPNSNQPQHF
TRBV5-5,TRBJ2-7,TRBD1,.,TGTGCCAGCAGCTTATACCGGGACAGGGCATTGGGGGTATCCTACGAGCAGTACTTC,CASSLYRDRALGVSYEQYF
TRBV7-2,TRBJ2-7,.,few,TGTGCCAGCAGCCGTACAGGGAACTACGAGCAGTACTTC,CASSRTGNYEQYF
TRBV10-3,TRBJ2-2,.,.,TGTGCCATCAGTGAGTCGGAAGGGACTCCTTCGAACACCGGGGAGCTGTTTTTT,CAISESEGTPSNTGELFF
TRBV7-3,TRBJ2-1,TRBD2,few,TGTGCCAGCAGCTTACGGGGGGGAATGGGGAATGAGCAGTTCTTC,CASSLRGGMGNEQFF
TRBV7-2,TRBJ1-2,.,.,TGTGCCAGCAGCCCCAGGGTGTGGGGCGAGGTTTCTAACTATGGCTACACCTTC,CASSPRVWGEVSNYGYTF
TRBV7-2,TRBJ1-1,TRBD1,few,TGTGCCAGCAGCGCACGCTTCTTCGGGACAGGGGTATCGAACACTGAAGCTTTCTTT,CASSARFFGTGVSNTEAFF
TRBV4-1,TRBJ1-1,TRBD1,.,TGCGCCAGCAGCCAACCACCGACAGGGATGGAATCTGAAGCTTTCTTT,CASSQPPTGMESEAFF
TRBV10-3,TRBJ2-7,.,few,TGTGCCATCAGTGAGTCGAGGGGCGGGGTTCGGTACGAGCAGTACTTC,CAISESRGGVRYEQYF
TRBV5-1,TRBJ1-2,TRBD1,few,TGCGCCAGCAGCCTAACAGGGGGACTCAATGGCTACACCTTC,CASSLTGGLNGYTF
TRBV5-1,TRBJ2-3,TRBD2,.,TGCGCCAGCAGCTTACTTAGCGGGGGCGCAGATACGCAGTATTTT,CASSLLSGGADTQYF
TRBV9,TRBJ1-1,.,.,TGTGCCAGCAGCGTATTGGCAGAGAACACTGAAGCTTTCTTT,CASSVLAENTEAFF
TRBV5-1,TRBJ2-5,TRBD1,.,TGCGCCAGCAGTTCATCGACAGGGCAAGAGACCCAGTACTTC,CASSSSTGQETQYF
TRBV4-1,TRBJ2-7,.,few,TGCGCCAGCAGCCAAGATCCATTGGGGGCAGGAGGCTCCTACGAGCAGTACTTC,CASSQDPLGAGGSYEQYF
TRBV2,TRBJ1-5,.,.,TGTGCCAGCAGGAATTTTGGGGGGGTCGGTAATCAGCCCCAGCATTTT,CASRNFGGVGNQPQHF
TRBV19,TRBJ2-5,TRBD1,.,TGTGCCAGTAGTGCACGACAGGGGTTGGTCGTGGAGACCCAGTACTTC,CASSARQGLVVETQYF
TRBV27,TRBJ2-7,TRBD1,.,TGTGCCAGCAGTAAGACAGGGTGGACGCTGTACGAGCAGTACTTC,CASSKTGWTLYEQYF
TRBV27,TRBJ1-5,.,.,TGTGCCAGCAGGACAGGCGACAATCAGCCCCAGCATTTT,CASRTGDNQPQHF
TRBV13,TRBJ1-1,.,.,TGTGCCAGCAGCTTAGGGGGGCTCGCTGAAGCTTTCTTT,CASSLGGLAEAFF
TRBV18,TRBJ2-7,.,.,TGTGCCAGCTCACCTACCGGGAATGCCGAGCAGTACTTC,CASSPTGNAEQYF
TRBV5-6,TRBJ1-2,.,few,TGTGCCAGCAGCTCGTTTGGGGGGGGACGATGGGGCTACACCTTC,CASSSFGGGRWGYTF
TRBV10-3,TRBJ2-7,TRBD2,.,TGTGCCATCAGTCCACTAGCGGGGGTCTCCTACGAGCAGTACTTC,CAISPLAGVSYEQYF
TRBV5-1,TRBJ1-1,.,few,TGCGCCAGCAGCGGTAGCCTAGGGGAGGGGACTGAAGCTTTCTTT,CASSGSLGEGTEAFF
TRBV5-1,TRBJ1-1,TRBD1,.,TGCGCCAGCAGCTTCCACAGGGGGGAAACTGAAGCTTTCTTT,CASSFHRGETEAFF